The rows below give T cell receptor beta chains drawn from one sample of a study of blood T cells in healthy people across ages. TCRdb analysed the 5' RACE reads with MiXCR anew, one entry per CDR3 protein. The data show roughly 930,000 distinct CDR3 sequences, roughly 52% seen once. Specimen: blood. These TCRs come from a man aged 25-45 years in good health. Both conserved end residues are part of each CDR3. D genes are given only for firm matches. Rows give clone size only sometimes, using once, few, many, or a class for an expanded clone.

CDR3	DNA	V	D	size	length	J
CASSPTGWMDGYTF	TGTGCCAGCAGTCCGACAGGGTGGATGGATGGCTACACCTTC	TRBV12-3/TRBV12-4	TRBD1	NA	14	TRBJ1-2
CASSFGAALFTGELFF	TGTGCCAGCAGTTTCGGGGCAGCCCTTTTCACCGGGGAGCTGTTTTTT	TRBV27	NA	NA	16	TRBJ2-2
CASQTGTGGYNEQFF	TGTGCCAGCCAGACCGGGACAGGGGGATACAATGAGCAGTTCTTC	TRBV28	TRBD1	NA	15	TRBJ2-1
CASSLSEGDSPLHF	TGTGCCAGCAGCTTATCGGAGGGCGATTCACCCCTCCACTTT	TRBV7-2	NA	NA	14	TRBJ1-6
CASSWTAGTEAFF	TGTGCCAGCAGTTGGACAGCCGGGACTGAAGCTTTCTTT	TRBV12-3/TRBV12-4	NA	NA	13	TRBJ1-1
CSATQPNDNEQFF	TGCAGTGCTACACAACCTAACGACAATGAGCAGTTCTTC	TRBV20-1	NA	NA	13	TRBJ2-1
CASSPSGTGDNEQFF	TGCGCCAGCAGTCCCTCCGGGACAGGCGACAATGAGCAGTTCTTC	TRBV4-3	TRBD1	few	15	TRBJ2-1
CATQQGRDSPLHF	TGTGCCACTCAACAGGGAAGGGATTCACCCCTCCACTTT	TRBV7-9	NA	NA	13	TRBJ1-6
CASSPQGGGIPFF	TGTGCCAGCAGCCCACAAGGGGGTGGAATTCCGTTCTTC	TRBV12-3/TRBV12-4	NA	NA	13	TRBJ2-1
CASRAPVTDTQYF	TGTGCCAGCAGGGCCCCTGTAACAGATACGCAGTATTTT	TRBV6-5	NA	once	13	TRBJ2-3
CASRTGRQSHSPLHF	TGTGCCAGCAGAACCGGGAGGCAGTCCCATTCACCCCTCCACTTT	TRBV11-1	NA	few	15	TRBJ1-6
CASGLVWAHEQYF	TGTGCTAGTGGTTTGGTATGGGCCCACGAGCAGTACTTC	TRBV12-5	NA	NA	13	TRBJ2-7
CASSPGTASYTDTQYF	TGCGCCAGCAGCCCCGGGACAGCCTCCTACACAGATACGCAGTATTTT	TRBV5-1	TRBD1	few	16	TRBJ2-3
CASSLSPAGLGNEQYF	TGTGCCAGCAGTTTATCCCCAGCGGGACTGGGGAATGAGCAGTACTTC	TRBV27	TRBD2	NA	16	TRBJ2-7
CAWSPGPHGYTF	TGTGCCTGGAGCCCGGGGCCGCATGGCTACACCTTC	TRBV30	NA	NA	12	TRBJ1-2
CASSTPSELEKLFF	TGTGCCAGCAGCACCCCTTCAGAATTAGAAAAACTGTTTTTT	TRBV7-9	NA	NA	14	TRBJ1-4
CASSVDPSFALRETQYF	TGTGCCAGCAGCGTAGACCCATCGTTCGCGCTTAGGGAGACCCAGTACTTC	TRBV9	NA	few	17	TRBJ2-5
CASSETGVQETQYF	TGTGCCAGCAGTGAAACAGGGGTCCAAGAGACCCAGTACTTC	TRBV6-1	TRBD1	NA	14	TRBJ2-5
CASSPLGGDTEAFF	TGTGCCAGCAGCCCATTAGGGGGGGACACTGAAGCTTTCTTT	TRBV3-1	NA	NA	14	TRBJ1-1
CASSPTTGVTDTQYF	TGTGCCAGCAGCCCAACCACTGGGGTGACAGATACGCAGTATTTT	TRBV3-1	NA	NA	15	TRBJ2-3
CASSFHPVSSGGANQETQYF	TGTGCTAGCAGCTTTCATCCTGTCTCTAGCGGGGGAGCGAACCAAGAGACCCAGTACTTC	TRBV7-7	TRBD2	NA	20	TRBJ2-5
CSVARASQPQHF	TGCAGTGTGGCACGGGCAAGTCAGCCCCAGCATTTT	TRBV20-1	NA	NA	12	TRBJ1-5
CASSRPAGTGRDQPQHF	TGTGCCAGCAGCCGACCCGCTGGGACAGGGAGGGATCAGCCCCAGCATTTT	TRBV28	TRBD1	many	17	TRBJ1-5
CASTSPIGHHYEQYF	TGTGCCAGCACCTCGCCCATTGGACACCACTACGAGCAGTACTTC	TRBV28	NA	few	15	TRBJ2-7
CSVGPRVQETQYF	TGCAGCGTTGGTCCCCGGGTGCAAGAGACCCAGTACTTC	TRBV29-1	NA	NA	13	TRBJ2-5
CSVAVGPSYGYTF	TGCAGCGTGGCTGTAGGTCCCTCCTATGGCTACACCTTC	TRBV29-1	NA	NA	13	TRBJ1-2
CASSYRTSGIDNEQFF	TGTGCCAGCAGCTACAGGACTAGCGGAATAGACAATGAGCAGTTCTTC	TRBV7-6	TRBD2	NA	16	TRBJ2-1
CASSLETGGRTEAFF	TGCGCCAGCAGCTTGGAGACAGGGGGTAGGACTGAAGCTTTCTTT	TRBV5-1	TRBD1	NA	15	TRBJ1-1
CASSLDSTAGNQPQHF	TGTGCCAGCAGTTTAGACAGTACCGCAGGCAATCAGCCCCAGCATTTT	TRBV27	NA	few	16	TRBJ1-5
CASSVRWDRGNQPQHF	TGTGCCAGCAGCGTCAGGTGGGACAGGGGGAATCAGCCCCAGCATTTT	TRBV5-6	TRBD1	NA	16	TRBJ1-5
CASRPTSGGAHEQFF	TGTGCCAGCAGGCCAACTAGCGGGGGGGCCCACGAGCAGTTCTTC	TRBV11-1	TRBD2	few	15	TRBJ2-1
CASSSPLGAQETQYF	TGTGCCAGCAGCTCACCTCTTGGGGCGCAAGAGACCCAGTACTTC	TRBV7-9	NA	NA	15	TRBJ2-5